This T cell receptor (beta chain) stems from a study of T cell repertoires in cytomegalovirus infection. Overall study context: In the study, CMV epitopes included recently identified HLA-C-restricted and well-studied HLA-B-restricted ones. Public TCR beta signatures indicated both CMV infection and matching HLA type.

Broader study findings: Carriers of CMV and the relevant HLA type were discriminated by public TCR beta frequency. Ex vivo, HLA-C-restricted CMV-specific TCR beta clonotypes prevailed over the rest of the response.

MiXCR, run by TCRdb on the reads, gives a single entry per CDR3 protein. The repertoire holds more than 250,000 distinct CDR3 sequences, with just under 25% as singletons. This clonotype showed up many times. Its antigen is not identified. The V end was cut by 3 bases, the J end by 2 bases, with 14 bases between. The germline gives CDR1 KGHDR, CDR2 SFDVKD. The CDR3 covers 16 residues. Sample: cultured PBMCs, taken from culture after CMV antigen stimulation. The chain combines TRBV24-1 with TRBJ2-3; D not certain. The sequence was collected from a human donor in good health (CMV status not recorded). Some clones in this sample may be carry-over from other donors' samples. DNA of the CDR3: TGTGCCACCAGTGATCCGAACGTTGGGCTCACAGATACGCAGTATTTT. Translating gives CATSDPNVGLTDTQYF.